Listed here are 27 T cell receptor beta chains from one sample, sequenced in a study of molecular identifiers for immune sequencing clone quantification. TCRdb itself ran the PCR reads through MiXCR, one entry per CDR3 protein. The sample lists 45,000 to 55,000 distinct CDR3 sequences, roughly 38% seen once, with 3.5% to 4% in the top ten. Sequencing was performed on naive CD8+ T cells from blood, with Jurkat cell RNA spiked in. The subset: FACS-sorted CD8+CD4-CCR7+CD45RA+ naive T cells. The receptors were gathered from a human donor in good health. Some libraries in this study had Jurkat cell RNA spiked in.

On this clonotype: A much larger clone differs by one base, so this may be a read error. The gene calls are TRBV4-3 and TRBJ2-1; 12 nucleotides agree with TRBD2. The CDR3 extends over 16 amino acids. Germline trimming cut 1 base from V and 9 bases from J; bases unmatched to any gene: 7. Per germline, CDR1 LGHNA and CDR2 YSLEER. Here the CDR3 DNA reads TGCGCCAGCAGCCAAGGACTAGCGGGAGTACCCAGTGAGCAGTTCTTC. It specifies CASSQGLAGVPSEQFF.

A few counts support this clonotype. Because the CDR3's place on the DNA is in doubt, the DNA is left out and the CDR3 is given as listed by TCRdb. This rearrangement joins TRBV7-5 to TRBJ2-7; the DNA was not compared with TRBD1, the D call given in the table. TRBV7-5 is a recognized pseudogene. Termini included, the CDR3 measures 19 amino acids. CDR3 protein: CISVPEAKRLGQGCYEQYF.

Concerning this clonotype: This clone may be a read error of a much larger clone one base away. In DNA, the CDR3 is TGTGCCAGCAGTATGGACAGGTTCGATCCAGATACGCAGTATTTT. Its translation is CASSMDRFDPDTQYF. The chain joins TRBV28 to TRBJ2-3, with 7 bases identical to TRBD1. This CDR3 region has 15 residues. The V gene end was trimmed by 5 bases and the J gene end by 4 bases; junction bases not matched to a gene: 9. Germline V gene sequence: CDR1 MDHEN, CDR2 SYDVKM. The whole variable domain, filled in from reference TRBV28 and TRBJ2-3, reads DVKVTQSSRYLVKRTGEKVFLECVQDMDHENMFWYRQDPGLGLRLIYFSYDVKMKEKGDIPEGYSVSREKKERFSLILESASTNQTSMYLCASSMDRFDPDTQYFGPGTRLTVL.

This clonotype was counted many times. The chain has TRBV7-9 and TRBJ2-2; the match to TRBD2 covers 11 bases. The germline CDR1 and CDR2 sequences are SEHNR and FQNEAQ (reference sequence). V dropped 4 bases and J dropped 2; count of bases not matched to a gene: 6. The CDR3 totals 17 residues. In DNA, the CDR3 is TGTGCCAGCAGCTCCCCTAGACTAGCGGGAAACACCGGGGAGCTGTTTTTT. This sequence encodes CASSSPRLAGNTGELFF.

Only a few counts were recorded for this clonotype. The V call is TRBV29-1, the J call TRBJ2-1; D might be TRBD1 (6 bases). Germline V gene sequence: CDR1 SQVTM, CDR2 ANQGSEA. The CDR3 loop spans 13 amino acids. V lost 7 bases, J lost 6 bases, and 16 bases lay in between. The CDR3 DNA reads TGCAGCGCCATCGGGGACAACGCCAATGAGCAGTTCTTC. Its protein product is CSAIGDNANEQFF.

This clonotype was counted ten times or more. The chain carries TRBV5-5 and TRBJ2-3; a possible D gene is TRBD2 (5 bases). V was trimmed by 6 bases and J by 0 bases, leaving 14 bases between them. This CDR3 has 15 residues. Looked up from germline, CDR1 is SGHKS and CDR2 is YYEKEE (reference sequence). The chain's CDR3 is CASNEGDMSTDTQYF. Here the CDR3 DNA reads TGTGCCAGCAATGAGGGAGACATGAGCACAGATACGCAGTATTTT. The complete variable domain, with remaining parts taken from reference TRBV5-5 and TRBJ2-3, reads DAGVTQSPTHLIKTRGQQVTLRCSPISGHKSVSWYQQVLGQGPQFIFQYYEKEERGRGNFPDRFSARQFPNYSSELNVNALLLGDSALYLCASNEGDMSTDTQYFGPGTRLTVL.

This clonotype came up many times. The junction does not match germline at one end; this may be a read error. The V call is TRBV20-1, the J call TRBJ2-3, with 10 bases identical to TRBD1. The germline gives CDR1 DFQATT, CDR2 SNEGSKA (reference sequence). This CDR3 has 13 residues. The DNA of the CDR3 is TGCAGTGCCAGAGACAGGGGGCGAGATACGCAGTATTTT. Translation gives CSARDRGRDTQYF.

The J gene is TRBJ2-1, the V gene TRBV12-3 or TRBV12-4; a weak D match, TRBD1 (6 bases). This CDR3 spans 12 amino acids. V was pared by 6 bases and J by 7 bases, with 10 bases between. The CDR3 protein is CASRATGNEQFF. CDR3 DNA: TGTGCCAGCAGGGCTACAGGGAATGAGCAGTTCTTC.

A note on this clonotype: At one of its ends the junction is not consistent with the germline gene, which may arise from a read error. CDR3 amino acids: CVSSTPGQPITTDTQYF. The CDR3 nucleotides are TGTGTCAGCAGTACCCCCGGACAGCCTATTACAACAGATACGCAGTATTTT. V gene TRBV28 combines with J gene TRBJ2-3; TRBD1 might be the D (6 bases). This CDR3 is 17 amino acids long. Germline lookup yields CDR1 MDHEN and CDR2 SYDVKM.

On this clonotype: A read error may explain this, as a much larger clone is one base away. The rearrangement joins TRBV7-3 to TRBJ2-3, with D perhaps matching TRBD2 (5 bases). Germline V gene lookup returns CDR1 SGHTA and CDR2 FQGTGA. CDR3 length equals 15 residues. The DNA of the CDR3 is TGTGCCAGCAGCTTATGGCCAGCTAGCACAGATACGCTGTATTTT. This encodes CASSLWPASTDTLYF. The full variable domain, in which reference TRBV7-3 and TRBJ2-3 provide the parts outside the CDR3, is GAGVSQTPSNKVTEKGKYVELRCDPISGHTALYWYRQSLGQGPEFLIYFQGTGAADDSGLPNDRFFAVRPEGSVSTLKIQRTERGDSAVYLCASSLWPASTDTLYFGPGTRLTVL.

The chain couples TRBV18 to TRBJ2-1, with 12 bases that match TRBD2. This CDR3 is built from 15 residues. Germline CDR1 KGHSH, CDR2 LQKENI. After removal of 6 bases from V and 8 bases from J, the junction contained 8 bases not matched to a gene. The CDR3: CASSRLAGDGDEQFF. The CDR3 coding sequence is TGTGCCAGCTCCCGACTAGCGGGAGATGGGGATGAGCAGTTCTTC.

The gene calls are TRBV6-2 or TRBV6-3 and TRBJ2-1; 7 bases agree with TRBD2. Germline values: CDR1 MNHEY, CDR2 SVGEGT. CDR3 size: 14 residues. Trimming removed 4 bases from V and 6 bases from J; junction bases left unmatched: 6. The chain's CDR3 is CASSFRDYPNEQFF. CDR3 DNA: TGTGCCAGCAGTTTCCGGGACTATCCCAATGAGCAGTTCTTC.

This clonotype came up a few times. CDR3 region: CSVFSADRAYEQYF. CDR3 bases: TGCAGCGTTTTCTCGGCGGACAGGGCTTACGAGCAGTACTTC. The rearrangement links TRBV29-1 to TRBJ2-7; 8 nucleotides match TRBD1. Germline values: CDR1 SQVTM, CDR2 ANQGSEA. With 5 bases clipped from V and 4 bases from J, the junction kept 10 bases outside the gene matches. The CDR3 contains 14 residues.

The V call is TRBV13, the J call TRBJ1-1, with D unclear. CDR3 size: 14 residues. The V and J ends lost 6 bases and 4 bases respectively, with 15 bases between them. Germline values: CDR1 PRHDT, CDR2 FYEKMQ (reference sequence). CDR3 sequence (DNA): TGTGCCAGCAGGTCAGACTTGAGTGGCACTGAAGCTTTCTTT. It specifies CASRSDLSGTEAFF.

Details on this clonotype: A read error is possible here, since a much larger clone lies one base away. As DNA, the CDR3 is TGCGGTGCTAGAGACAGGGGGCACGAGCAGTACTTC. It is translated as CGARDRGHEQYF. V and J are TRBV20-1 and TRBJ2-7; 10 bases are a match to TRBD1. In germline, CDR1 is DFQATT, CDR2 SNEGSKA (reference sequence). The CDR3 is 12 amino acids.

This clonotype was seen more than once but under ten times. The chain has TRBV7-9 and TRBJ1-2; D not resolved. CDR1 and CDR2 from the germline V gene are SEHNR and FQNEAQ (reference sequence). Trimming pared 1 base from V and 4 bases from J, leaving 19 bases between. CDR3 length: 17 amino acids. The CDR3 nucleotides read TGTGCCAGCAGCTTAGATTTGTTGCGAGAGACCACCTATGGCTACACCTTC. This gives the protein CASSLDLLRETTYGYTF.

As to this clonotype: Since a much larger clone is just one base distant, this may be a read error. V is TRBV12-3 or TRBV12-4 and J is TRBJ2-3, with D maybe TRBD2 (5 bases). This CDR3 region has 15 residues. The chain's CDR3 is CASSPSGSSTDTQNF. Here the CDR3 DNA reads TGTGCCAGCAGTCCCAGCGGCTCTAGCACAGATACGCAGAATTTT.

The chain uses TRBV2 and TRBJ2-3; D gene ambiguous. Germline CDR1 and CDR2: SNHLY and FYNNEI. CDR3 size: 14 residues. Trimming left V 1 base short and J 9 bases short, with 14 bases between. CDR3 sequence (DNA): TGTGCCAGCAGTGAAGGAGGTCCCATGGACACGCAGTATTTT. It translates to CASSEGGPMDTQYF.

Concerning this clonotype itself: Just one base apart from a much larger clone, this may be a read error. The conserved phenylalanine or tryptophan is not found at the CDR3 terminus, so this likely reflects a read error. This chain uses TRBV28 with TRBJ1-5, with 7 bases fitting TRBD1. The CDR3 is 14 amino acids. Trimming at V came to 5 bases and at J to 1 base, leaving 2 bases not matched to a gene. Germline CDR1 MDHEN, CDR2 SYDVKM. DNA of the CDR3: TGTGCCAGCAGTCCACAGGGGAGCAATCAGCCCCAGCATTCT. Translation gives CASSPQGSNQPQHS.

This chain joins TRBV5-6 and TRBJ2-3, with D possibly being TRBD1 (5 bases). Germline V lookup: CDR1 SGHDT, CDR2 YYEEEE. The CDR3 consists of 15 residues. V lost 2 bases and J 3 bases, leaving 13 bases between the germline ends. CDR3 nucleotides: TGTGCCAGCAGCTTTGGCAGGGTAGTGACAGATACGCAGTATTTT. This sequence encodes CASSFGRVVTDTQYF.

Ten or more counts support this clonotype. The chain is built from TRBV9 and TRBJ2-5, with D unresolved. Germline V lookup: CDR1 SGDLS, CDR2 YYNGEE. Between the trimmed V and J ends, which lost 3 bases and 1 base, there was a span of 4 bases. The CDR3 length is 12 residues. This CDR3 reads CASSAGQETQYF. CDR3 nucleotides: TGTGCCAGCAGCGCCGGCCAAGAGACCCAGTACTTC.

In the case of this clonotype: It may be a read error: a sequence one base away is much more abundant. The DNA of the CDR3 is TGTGCCAGCACCGGAATGTCTAGCAGCACCTACGAGCAGTACTTC. Translating it yields CASTGMSSSTYEQYF. The rearrangement links TRBV7-9 to TRBJ2-7, with D perhaps matching TRBD2 (5 bases). This CDR3 comprises 15 residues. Per germline, CDR1 SEHNR and CDR2 FQNEAQ (reference sequence). V was cut by 7 bases and J by 2 bases, with 18 bases left in between.

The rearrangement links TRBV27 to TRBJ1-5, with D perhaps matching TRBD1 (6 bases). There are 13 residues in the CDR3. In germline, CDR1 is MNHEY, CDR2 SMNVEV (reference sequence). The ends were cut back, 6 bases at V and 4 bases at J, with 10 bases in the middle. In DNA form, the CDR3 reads TGTGCCAGCAGAGACAGGAAAAATCAGCCCCAGCATTTT. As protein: CASRDRKNQPQHF.

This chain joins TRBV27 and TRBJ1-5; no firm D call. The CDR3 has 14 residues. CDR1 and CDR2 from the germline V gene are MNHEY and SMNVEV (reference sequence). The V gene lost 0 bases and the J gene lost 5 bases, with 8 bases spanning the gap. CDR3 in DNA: TGTGCCAGCAGTTTATCTATCCGAGATCAGCCCCAGCATTTT. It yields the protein CASSLSIRDQPQHF.

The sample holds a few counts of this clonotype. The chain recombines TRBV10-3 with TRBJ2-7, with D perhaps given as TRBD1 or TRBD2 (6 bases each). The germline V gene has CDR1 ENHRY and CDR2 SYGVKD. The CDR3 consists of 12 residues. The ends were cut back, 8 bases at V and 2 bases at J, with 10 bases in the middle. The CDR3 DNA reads TGTGCCATCCGGGGGCCCGCCTACGAGCAGTACTTC. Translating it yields CAIRGPAYEQYF.

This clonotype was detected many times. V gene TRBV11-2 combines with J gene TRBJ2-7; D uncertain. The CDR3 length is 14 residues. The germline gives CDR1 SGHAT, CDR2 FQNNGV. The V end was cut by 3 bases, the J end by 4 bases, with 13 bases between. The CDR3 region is CASSFSGRMYEQYF. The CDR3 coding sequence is TGTGCCAGCAGCTTTTCCGGCCGAATGTACGAGCAGTACTTC.

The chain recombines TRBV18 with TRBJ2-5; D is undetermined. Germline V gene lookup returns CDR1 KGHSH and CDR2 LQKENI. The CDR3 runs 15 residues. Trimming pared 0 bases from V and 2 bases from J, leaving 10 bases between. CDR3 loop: CASSPPEWQQETQYF. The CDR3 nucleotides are TGTGCCAGCTCACCACCCGAGTGGCAACAAGAGACCCAGTACTTC. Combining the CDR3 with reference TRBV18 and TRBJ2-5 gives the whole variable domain NAGVMQNPRHLVRRRGQEARLRCSPMKGHSHVYWYRQLPEEGLKFMVYLQKENIIDESGMPKERFSAEFPKEGPSILRIQQVVRGDSAAYFCASSPPEWQQETQYFGPGTRLLVL.